A selection of T cell receptor beta chains follows, all from one sample in a study of beta chain features in type 1 diabetes. Produced via immunoSEQ multiplex PCR; TCRdb's table is partial and in-frame only. The sample has hundreds of thousands of clones; roughly 16% are singletons. The sequencing input was naive CD4+ T cells from blood. These receptors were taken from a man between 18 and 29 years old in good health. Both conserved end residues are part of each CDR3. The D gene is left open where the match is weak. Clone size is not always given. Where it is, it says once, few, many or a class for expanded clones.

j_gene: TRBJ2-7; v_gene: TRBV28; abundance: .; d_gene: .; CDR3aa: CASSSRTGEQYF; CDR3nt: TGTGCCAGCAGTTCCAGGACGGGGGAGCAGTACTTC
j_gene: TRBJ2-5; v_gene: TRBV9; abundance: .; d_gene: .; CDR3aa: CASSAGTRETQYF; CDR3nt: TGTGCCAGCAGCGCCGGGACACGAGAGACCCAGTACTTC
j_gene: TRBJ2-2; v_gene: TRBV5-1; abundance: .; d_gene: TRBD1; CDR3aa: CASSFKVTGVWTGELFF; CDR3nt: TGCGCCAGCAGCTTTAAAGTGACAGGGGTATGGACCGGGGAGCTGTTTTTT
j_gene: TRBJ2-7; v_gene: TRBV5-6; abundance: few; d_gene: TRBD1; CDR3aa: CASRSTGASYEQYF; CDR3nt: TGTGCCAGCAGGTCGACAGGGGCTAGCTACGAGCAGTACTTC
j_gene: TRBJ1-5; v_gene: TRBV7-9; abundance: .; d_gene: .; CDR3aa: CASSLARGSNQPQHF; CDR3nt: TGTGCCAGCAGCCTCGCGAGGGGGAGCAATCAGCCCCAGCATTTT
j_gene: TRBJ2-3; v_gene: TRBV10-3; abundance: .; d_gene: TRBD2; CDR3aa: CAISDPTSGGKTDTQYF; CDR3nt: TGTGCCATCAGTGATCCTACTAGCGGGGGTAAAACAGATACGCAGTATTTT
j_gene: TRBJ2-2; v_gene: TRBV15; abundance: .; d_gene: .; CDR3aa: CATSRRGIRTGELFF; CDR3nt: TGTGCCACCAGCAGAAGGGGTATACGCACCGGGGAGCTGTTTTTT
j_gene: TRBJ1-5; v_gene: TRBV2; abundance: .; d_gene: .; CDR3aa: CASSEAGRGNQPQHF; CDR3nt: TGTGCCAGCAGTGAGGCAGGGAGGGGCAATCAGCCCCAGCATTTT
j_gene: TRBJ1-3; v_gene: TRBV25-1; abundance: few; d_gene: TRBD1; CDR3aa: CASSPGGSGNTIYF; CDR3nt: TGTGCCAGCAGTCCAGGGGGCTCGGGAAACACCATATATTTT
j_gene: TRBJ1-4; v_gene: TRBV27; abundance: .; d_gene: TRBD1; CDR3aa: CASSPTGTGGKLFF; CDR3nt: TGTGCCAGCAGTCCTACGGGGACAGGGGGAAAACTGTTTTTT
j_gene: TRBJ1-1; v_gene: TRBV2; abundance: few; d_gene: .; CDR3aa: CASRGFRNTEAFF; CDR3nt: TGTGCCAGCAGGGGATTCCGCAACACTGAAGCTTTCTTT
j_gene: TRBJ2-7; v_gene: TRBV5-1; abundance: .; d_gene: .; CDR3aa: CASSEQGTEQYF; CDR3nt: TGCGCCAGCAGCGAACAGGGAACCGAGCAGTACTTC
j_gene: TRBJ1-2; v_gene: TRBV20-1; abundance: few; d_gene: .; CDR3aa: CSARGNGYTF; CDR3nt: TGCAGTGCTAGAGGAAATGGCTACACCTTC
j_gene: TRBJ1-3; v_gene: TRBV11-2; abundance: .; d_gene: TRBD1; CDR3aa: CASSFKDRSSGNTIYF; CDR3nt: TGTGCCAGCAGCTTTAAGGACAGGTCTAGTGGAAACACCATATATTTT
j_gene: TRBJ1-6; v_gene: TRBV19; abundance: .; d_gene: .; CDR3aa: CASSMMGPQNSPLHF; CDR3nt: TGTGCCAGTAGTATGATGGGACCCCAGAATTCACCCCTCCACTTT